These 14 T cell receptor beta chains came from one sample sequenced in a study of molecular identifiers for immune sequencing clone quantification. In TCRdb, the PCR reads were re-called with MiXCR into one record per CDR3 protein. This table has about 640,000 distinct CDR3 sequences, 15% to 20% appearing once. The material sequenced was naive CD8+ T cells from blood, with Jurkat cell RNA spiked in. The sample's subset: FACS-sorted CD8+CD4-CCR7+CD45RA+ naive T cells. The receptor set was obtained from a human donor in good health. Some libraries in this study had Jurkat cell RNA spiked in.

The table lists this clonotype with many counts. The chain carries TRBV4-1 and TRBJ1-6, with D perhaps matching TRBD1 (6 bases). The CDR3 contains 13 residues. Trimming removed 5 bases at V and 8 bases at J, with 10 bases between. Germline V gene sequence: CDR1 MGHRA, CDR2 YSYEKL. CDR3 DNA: TGCGCCAGCAGCAAAGGGGGGGATTCACCCCTCCACTTT. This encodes CASSKGGDSPLHF.

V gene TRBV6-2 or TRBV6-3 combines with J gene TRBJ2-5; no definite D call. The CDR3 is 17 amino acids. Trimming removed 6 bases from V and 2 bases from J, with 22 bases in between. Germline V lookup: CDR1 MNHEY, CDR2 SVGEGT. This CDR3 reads CASRVDLDRKTQETQYF. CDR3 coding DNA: TGTGCCAGCAGAGTAGATTTAGATCGGAAAACGCAAGAGACCCAGTACTTC.

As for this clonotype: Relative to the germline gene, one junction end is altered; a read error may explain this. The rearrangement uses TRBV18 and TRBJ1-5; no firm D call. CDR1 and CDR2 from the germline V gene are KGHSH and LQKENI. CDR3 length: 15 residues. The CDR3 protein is CASTPNPYSNQPQHF. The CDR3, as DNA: TGTGCCAGCACACCTAACCCATATAGCAATCAGCCCCAGCATTTT.

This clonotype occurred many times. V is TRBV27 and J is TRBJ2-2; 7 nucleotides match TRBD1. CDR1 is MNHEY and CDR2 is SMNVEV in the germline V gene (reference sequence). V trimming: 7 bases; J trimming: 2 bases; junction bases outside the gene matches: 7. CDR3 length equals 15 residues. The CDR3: CASNPTGTNTGELFF. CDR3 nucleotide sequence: TGTGCCAGCAACCCGACAGGGACAAACACCGGGGAGCTGTTTTTT.

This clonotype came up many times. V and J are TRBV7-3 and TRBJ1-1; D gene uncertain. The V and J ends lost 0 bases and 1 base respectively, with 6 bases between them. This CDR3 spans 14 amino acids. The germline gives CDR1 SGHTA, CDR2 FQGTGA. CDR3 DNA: TGTGCCAGCAGCTTAACGGAGGGGAACACTGAAGCTTTCTTT. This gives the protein CASSLTEGNTEAFF.

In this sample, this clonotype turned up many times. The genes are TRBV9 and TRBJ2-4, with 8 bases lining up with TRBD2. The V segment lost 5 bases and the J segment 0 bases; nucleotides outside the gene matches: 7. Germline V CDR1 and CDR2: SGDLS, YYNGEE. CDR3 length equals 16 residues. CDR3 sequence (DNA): TGTGCCAGCAGTCGGGGGGGGGATCCAGCCAAAAACATTCAGTACTTC. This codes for CASSRGGDPAKNIQYF.

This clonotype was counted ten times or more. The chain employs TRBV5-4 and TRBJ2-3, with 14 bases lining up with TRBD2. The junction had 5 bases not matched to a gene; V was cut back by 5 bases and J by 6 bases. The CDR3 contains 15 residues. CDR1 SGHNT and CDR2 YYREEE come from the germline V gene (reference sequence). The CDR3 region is CASRRGLAGVDTQYF. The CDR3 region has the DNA TGTGCCAGCAGACGGGGACTAGCGGGAGTGGATACGCAGTATTTT.

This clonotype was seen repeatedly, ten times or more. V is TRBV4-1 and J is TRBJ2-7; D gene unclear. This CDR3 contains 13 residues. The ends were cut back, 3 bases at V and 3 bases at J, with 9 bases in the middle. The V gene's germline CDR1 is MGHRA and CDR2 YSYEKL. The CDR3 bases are TGCGCCAGCAGCCACCCAACCCACTACGAGCAGTACTTC. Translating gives CASSHPTHYEQYF.

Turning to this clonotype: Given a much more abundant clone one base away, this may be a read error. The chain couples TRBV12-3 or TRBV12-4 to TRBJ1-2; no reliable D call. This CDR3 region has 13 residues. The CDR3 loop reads CASSPTAEYDYTF. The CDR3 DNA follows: TGTGCCAGCAGCCCGACGGCGGAATATGACTACACCTTC.

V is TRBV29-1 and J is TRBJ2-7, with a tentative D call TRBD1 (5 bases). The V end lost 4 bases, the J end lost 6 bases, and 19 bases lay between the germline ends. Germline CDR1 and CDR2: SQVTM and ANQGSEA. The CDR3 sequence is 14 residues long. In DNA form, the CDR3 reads TGCAGCGTTGCACGGACAAGGGTTAGGTCCGAGCAGTACTTC. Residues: CSVARTRVRSEQYF.

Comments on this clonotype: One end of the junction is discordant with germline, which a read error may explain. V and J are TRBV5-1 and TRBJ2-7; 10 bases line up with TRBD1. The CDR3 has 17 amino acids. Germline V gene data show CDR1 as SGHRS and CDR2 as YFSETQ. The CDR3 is CTSSLQHFGQGDDEQYF. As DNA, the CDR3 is TGCACCAGCAGCTTACAGCATTTCGGACAGGGGGACGACGAGCAGTACTTC.

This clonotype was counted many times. The DNA of the CDR3 is TGTGCCAGCAGAGAGGGACAGCTGATGAGCGAGCAGTACTTC. It codes for CASREGQLMSEQYF. The chain couples TRBV6-2 or TRBV6-3 to TRBJ2-7; 7 bases fit TRBD1. The CDR3 runs 14 residues. V was pared by 6 bases and J by 6 bases, with 11 bases of the junction left unmatched. The germline gives CDR1 MNHEY, CDR2 SVGEGT.

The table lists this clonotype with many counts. CDR3 sequence: CASSFWDRVQETQYF. The CDR3 DNA follows: TGTGCCAGCAGCTTCTGGGACAGGGTACAAGAGACCCAGTACTTC. V is TRBV7-6 and J is TRBJ2-5; TRBD1 matches 9 bases. The CDR3 consists of 15 residues. The V segment lost 3 bases and the J segment 2 bases; nucleotides outside the gene matches: 4. Germline V gene sequence: CDR1 SGHVS, CDR2 FNYEAQ.

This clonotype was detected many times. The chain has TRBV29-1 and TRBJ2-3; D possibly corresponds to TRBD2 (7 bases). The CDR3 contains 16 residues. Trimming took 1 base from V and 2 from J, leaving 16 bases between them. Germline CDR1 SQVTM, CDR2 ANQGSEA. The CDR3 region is CSVEGWGGKYTDTQYF. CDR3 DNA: TGCAGCGTTGAAGGTTGGGGGGGCAAGTACACAGATACGCAGTATTTT.